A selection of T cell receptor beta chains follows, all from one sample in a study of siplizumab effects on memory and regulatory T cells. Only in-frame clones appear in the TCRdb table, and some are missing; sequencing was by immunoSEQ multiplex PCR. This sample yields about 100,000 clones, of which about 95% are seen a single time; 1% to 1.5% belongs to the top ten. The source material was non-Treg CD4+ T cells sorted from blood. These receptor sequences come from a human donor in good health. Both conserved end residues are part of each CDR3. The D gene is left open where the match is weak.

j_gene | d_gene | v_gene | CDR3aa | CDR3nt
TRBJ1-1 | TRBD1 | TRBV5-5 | CASSSGQGIYTEAFF | TGTGCCAGCAGCTCGGGACAGGGGATATACACTGAAGCTTTCTTT
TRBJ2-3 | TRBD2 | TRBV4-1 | CASSQDSRASGRVLGGDTQYF | TGCGCCAGCAGCCAAGATAGTCGTGCCAGCGGGAGAGTTTTAGGGGGAGATACGCAGTATTTT
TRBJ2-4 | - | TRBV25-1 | CASREDGNKNIQYF | TGTGCCAGCAGGGAGGACGGAAACAAAAACATTCAGTACTTC
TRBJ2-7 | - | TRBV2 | CASSERREQYF | TGTGCCAGCAGTGAACGGCGCGAGCAGTACTTC
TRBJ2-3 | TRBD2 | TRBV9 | CASSTQTSGSGYTQYF | TGTGCCAGCAGCACCCAGACTAGCGGGAGTGGGTATACGCAGTATTTT
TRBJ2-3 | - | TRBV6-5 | CASRRQADTQYF | TGTGCCAGCAGACGACAGGCAGATACGCAGTATTTT
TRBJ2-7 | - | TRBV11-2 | CASSLVTTLEQYF | TGTGCCAGCAGCTTAGTAACCACGCTCGAGCAGTACTTC
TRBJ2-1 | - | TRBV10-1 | CASSEDSSYNEQFF | TGCGCCAGCAGCGAAGACAGCTCCTACAATGAGCAGTTCTTC
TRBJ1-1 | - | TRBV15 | CATSRVQGNTEAFF | TGTGCCACCAGCAGAGTACAGGGTAACACTGAAGCTTTCTTT
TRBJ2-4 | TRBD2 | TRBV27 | CASRRTSGRPPDIQYF | TGTGCCAGCCGCCGGACTAGCGGGAGGCCCCCTGACATTCAGTACTTC
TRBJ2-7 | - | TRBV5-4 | CASSPLGRATYEQYF | TGTGCCAGCAGCCCGTTGGGCAGGGCTACCTACGAGCAGTACTTC